This record covers a single T cell receptor (beta chain). Its matching antigen is unknown. V was pared by 6 bases and J by 3 bases, with 12 bases between. The CDR3 runs 13 residues. The germline CDR1 and CDR2 sequences are SNHLY and FYNNEI. This entry comes from a study of a mutant IDH1 vaccine in newly diagnosed glioma. Time point here: week 35, safety follow-up. Vaccination used 300 ug of mutant IDH1 20-mer peptide per dose, with topical imiquimod. The protocol was immunoSEQ multiplex PCR, while the TCRdb copy is restricted to in-frame clones and leaves out a portion. The sample shows 60,000 to 75,000 clones, more than 85% of them seen only once.

The rearrangement links TRBV2 to TRBJ2-7; tentative D call: TRBD1 (6 bases). The source was PBMCs, collected from a glioma patient whose treatment included an IDH1 peptide vaccine. The TCR sequence derives from a man aged 25 to 40 with glioma. The CDR3 region is CASRTGTLYEQYF. The CDR3 DNA reads as TGTGCCAGCAGGACGGGGACACTCTACGAGCAGTACTTC.